The present TCR beta chain was sequenced within a study of blood T cell repertoires in COVID-19 (dated by TCRdb to the early 2020s). General notes on the study: Collaborator samples came from the United States, Italy and Spain and covered acute and convalescent phases of COVID-19. The prospective study material was composed of cDNA or gDNA derived from T cells, B-cell-depleted T cells, or PBMCs. A freely available public database, intended as a resource for researchers studying the immune response to SARS-CoV-2, is where the repertoires were released. Subjects who had been exposed to COVID-19, were actively infected with it, or had recovered from it provided the deeply sampled blood TCRbeta repertoires that made up the dataset. Nearly every sample came with metadata listing a de-identified subject ID, COVID-19 status, age in years and sex. Samples were obtained from the ongoing ImmuneRACE study (first 160 participants) and from 950 to 1,500 subjects provided by 6 global collaborators. Where available, HLA class I and class II types were obtained from metadata supplied by the sample provider rather than from assay-based typing.

TCRbeta CDR3 regions were amplified from genomic DNA by means of the immunoSEQ Assay, a bias-controlled multiplex PCR. As for the original processing: The number of nucleated cells in each sample was estimated by amplification of reference gene primers within the assay. To quantify the absolute abundance of each unique TCRbeta CDR3 rearrangement, sequence reads were collapsed and filtered. For each sample, productive Simpson clonality was calculated as the square root of Simpson's diversity index across productive rearrangements. Held by TCRdb, this immuneACCESS table contains in-frame sequences only and omits some clones. Under half of the omission traces to an unresolved V gene where checked; the cause of the rest is unknown. That table furnishes V, J and clone size, whereas the DNA furnished D and trimming. A total of about 220,000 clones appear in this sample, roughly 84% of them only once. Under 3.5% of the sample comes from the top ten.

Paper-wide results and their limitations: How much clinical and demographic metadata was included differed by source and by participant, and the metadata was provided uncurated.

Another Seattle source contributed samples from volunteer blood donors who had recovered from COVID-19. Collaborating institutions collected whole blood in K2EDTA tubes following their own protocols. For TCRbeta analysis, collaborators shipped samples in one of three forms: frozen whole blood, isolated PBMCs, or DNA extracted from either of those sample types. The junction carries 8 bases between V and J, which are trimmed by 7 bases and 1 base respectively. The CDR3 holds 13 amino acids from the cysteine to the phenylalanine. The entry retains the CDR3 DNA only, 39 bases that are in frame from base 1. The germline V gene gives CDR1 as SNHLY and CDR2 as FYNNEI. As regards this clone: There is no known antigen for this receptor. Base qualities are not at hand, and no much larger clone is one base apart.

The TCR was taken from a middle-aged man who had recovered from COVID-19. The sequenced sample consisted of peripheral blood. Recombination linked TRBV2 to TRBJ1-3; no confident D gene assignment can be made. The sequenced DNA: TGTGCCAGCAAACTGCGATCTGGAAACACCATATATTTT. It is translated as CASKLRSGNTIYF.